These 3 T cell receptor beta chains were sequenced from one sample in a study of blood T cell repertoires in COVID-19. The protocol was immunoSEQ multiplex PCR, while the TCRdb copy is restricted to in-frame clones and leaves out a portion. The sample includes roughly 100,000 clones, approximately 79% of them seen just once. Sample: peripheral blood. All receptors derive from a man between 65 and 85 years old with active or convalescent COVID-19.

The chain carries TRBV7-9 and TRBJ2-3; TRBD1 matches at 9 bases. The V gene's germline CDR1 is SEHNR and CDR2 FQNEAQ (reference sequence). CDR3 length: 17 residues. The V segment lost 1 base and the J segment 5 bases; nucleotides outside the gene matches: 10. CDR3 sequence reads: CASSLVGWDRVGDTQYF. In DNA form, the CDR3 reads TGTGCCAGCAGCTTAGTCGGCTGGGACAGGGTGGGAGATACGCAGTATTTT.

The chain employs TRBV14 and TRBJ1-2; 11 positions match TRBD1. From germline, CDR1 is SGHDN and CDR2 FVKESK. V was pared by 6 bases and J by 5 bases, with 5 bases of the junction left unmatched. The CDR3 has 14 residues. The CDR3 DNA reads as TGTGCCAGCAGAGGACAGGGGGCGCGTTATGGCTACACCTTC. Encoded protein: CASRGQGARYGYTF.

This chain joins TRBV7-9 and TRBJ2-7; a weak D match, TRBD2 (5 bases). Trimming left V 4 bases short and J 5 bases short, with 9 bases between. CDR3 length: 12 amino acids. Germline CDR1 and CDR2: SEHNR and FQNEAQ (reference sequence). Here the CDR3 reads CASSSLRDEQYF. CDR3 DNA sequence: TGTGCCAGCAGCTCCTTGAGGGACGAGCAGTACTTC.